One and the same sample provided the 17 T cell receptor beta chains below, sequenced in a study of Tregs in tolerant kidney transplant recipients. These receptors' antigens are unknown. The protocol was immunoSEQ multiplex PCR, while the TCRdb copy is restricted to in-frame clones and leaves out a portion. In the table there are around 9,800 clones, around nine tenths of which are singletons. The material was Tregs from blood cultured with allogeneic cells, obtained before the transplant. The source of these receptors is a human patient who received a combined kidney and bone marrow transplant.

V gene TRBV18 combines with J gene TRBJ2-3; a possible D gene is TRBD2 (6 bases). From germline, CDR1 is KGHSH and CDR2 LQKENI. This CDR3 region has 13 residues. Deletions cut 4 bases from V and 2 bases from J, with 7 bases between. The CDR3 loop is CASSQDYTDTQYF. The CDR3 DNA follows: TGTGCCAGCTCACAGGACTACACAGATACGCAGTATTTT. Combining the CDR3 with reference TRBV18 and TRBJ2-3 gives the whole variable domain NAGVMQNPRHLVRRRGQEARLRCSPMKGHSHVYWYRQLPEEGLKFMVYLQKENIIDESGMPKERFSAEFPKEGPSILRIQQVVRGDSAAYFCASSQDYTDTQYFGPGTRLTVL.

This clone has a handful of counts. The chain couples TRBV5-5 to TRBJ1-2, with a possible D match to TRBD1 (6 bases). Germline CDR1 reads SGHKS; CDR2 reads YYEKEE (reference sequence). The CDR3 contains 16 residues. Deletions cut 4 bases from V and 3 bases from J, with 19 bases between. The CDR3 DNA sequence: TGTGCCAGCAGCCTGGGCGGAGGGGGGCTGGACTATGGCTACACCTTC. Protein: CASSLGGGGLDYGYTF.

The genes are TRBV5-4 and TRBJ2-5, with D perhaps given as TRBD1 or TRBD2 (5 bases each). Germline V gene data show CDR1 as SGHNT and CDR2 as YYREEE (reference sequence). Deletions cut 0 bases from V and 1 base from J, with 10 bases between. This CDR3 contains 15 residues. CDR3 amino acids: CASSLGGAPQETQYF. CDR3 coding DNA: TGTGCCAGCAGCTTGGGAGGGGCCCCCCAAGAGACCCAGTACTTC.

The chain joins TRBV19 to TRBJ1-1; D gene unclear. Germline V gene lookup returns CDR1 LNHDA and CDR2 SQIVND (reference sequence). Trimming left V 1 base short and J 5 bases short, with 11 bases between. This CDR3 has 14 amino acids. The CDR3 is CASSIAHFRTEAFF. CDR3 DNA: TGTGCCAGTAGTATAGCACATTTTAGAACTGAAGCTTTCTTT.

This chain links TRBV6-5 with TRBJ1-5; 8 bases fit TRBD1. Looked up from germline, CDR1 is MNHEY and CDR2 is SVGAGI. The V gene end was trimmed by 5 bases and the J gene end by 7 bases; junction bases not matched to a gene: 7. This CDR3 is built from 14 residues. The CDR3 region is CASSDRGGGQPQHF. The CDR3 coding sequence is TGTGCCAGCAGTGACAGGGGAGGGGGACAGCCCCAGCATTTT.

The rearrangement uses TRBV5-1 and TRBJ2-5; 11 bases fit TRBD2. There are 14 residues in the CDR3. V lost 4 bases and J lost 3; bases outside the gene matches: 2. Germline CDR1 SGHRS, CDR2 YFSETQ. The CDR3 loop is CASSPSGGKETQYF. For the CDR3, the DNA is TGCGCCAGCAGCCCTAGCGGGGGGAAAGAGACCCAGTACTTC.

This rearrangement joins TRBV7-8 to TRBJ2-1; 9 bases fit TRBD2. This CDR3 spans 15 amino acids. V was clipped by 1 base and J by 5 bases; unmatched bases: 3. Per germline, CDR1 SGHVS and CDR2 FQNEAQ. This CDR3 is CASSLGSGGNNEQFF. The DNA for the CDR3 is TGTGCCAGCAGCTTAGGTAGCGGGGGTAACAATGAGCAGTTCTTC.

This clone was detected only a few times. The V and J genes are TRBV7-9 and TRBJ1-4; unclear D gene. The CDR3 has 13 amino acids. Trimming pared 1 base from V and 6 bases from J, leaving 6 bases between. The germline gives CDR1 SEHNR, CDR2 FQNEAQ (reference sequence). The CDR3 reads CASSLVQHEKLFF. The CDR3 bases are TGTGCCAGCAGCTTAGTTCAGCATGAAAAACTGTTTTTT.

As DNA, the CDR3 is TGCAGCGTTGAACAGCCCAGGGGCCTAGGGAATGAGCAGTTCTTC. Amino acid sequence: CSVEQPRGLGNEQFF. The chain employs TRBV29-1 and TRBJ2-1, with D possibly matching TRBD1 (6 bases). The CDR3 has 15 amino acids. Trimming removed 2 bases from V and 7 bases from J, with 18 bases in between. Germline loops: CDR1 SQVTM, CDR2 ANQGSEA.

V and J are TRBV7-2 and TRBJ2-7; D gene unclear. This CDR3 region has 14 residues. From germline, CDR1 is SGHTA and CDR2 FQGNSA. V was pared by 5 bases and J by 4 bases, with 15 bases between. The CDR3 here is CASSPTLLSYEQYF. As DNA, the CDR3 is TGTGCCAGCAGCCCAACCCTCCTATCTTACGAGCAGTACTTC.

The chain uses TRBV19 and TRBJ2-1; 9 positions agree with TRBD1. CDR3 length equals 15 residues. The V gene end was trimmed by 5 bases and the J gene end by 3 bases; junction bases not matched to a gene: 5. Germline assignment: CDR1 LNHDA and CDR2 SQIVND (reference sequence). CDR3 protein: CASSAPGQGYNEQFF. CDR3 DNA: TGTGCCAGTAGTGCCCCGGGACAGGGCTACAATGAGCAGTTCTTC.

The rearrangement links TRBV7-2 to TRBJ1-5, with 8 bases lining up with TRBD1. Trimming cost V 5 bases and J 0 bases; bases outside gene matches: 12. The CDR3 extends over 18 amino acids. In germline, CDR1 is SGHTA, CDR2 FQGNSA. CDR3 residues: CASSPRRGTGGSNQPQHF. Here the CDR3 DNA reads TGTGCCAGCAGCCCAAGGAGGGGTACAGGGGGTAGCAATCAGCCCCAGCATTTT. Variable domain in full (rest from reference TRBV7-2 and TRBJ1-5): GAGVSQSPSNKVTEKGKDVELRCDPISGHTALYWYRQSLGQGLEFLIYFQGNSAPDKSGLPSDRFSAERTGGSVSTLTIQRTQQEDSAVYLCASSPRRGTGGSNQPQHFGDGTRLSIL.

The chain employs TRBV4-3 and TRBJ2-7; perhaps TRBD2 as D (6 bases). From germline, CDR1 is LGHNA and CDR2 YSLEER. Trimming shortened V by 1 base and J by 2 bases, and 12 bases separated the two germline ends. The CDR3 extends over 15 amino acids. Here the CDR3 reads CASSQGRGRTYEQYF. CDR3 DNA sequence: TGCGCCAGCAGCCAAGGGAGGGGACGGACCTACGAGCAGTACTTC.

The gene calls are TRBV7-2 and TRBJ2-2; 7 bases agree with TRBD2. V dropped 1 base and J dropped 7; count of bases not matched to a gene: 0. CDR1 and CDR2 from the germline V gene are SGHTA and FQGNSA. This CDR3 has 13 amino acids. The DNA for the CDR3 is TGTGCCAGCAGCTTAGGGACTAGCGGGGAGCTGTTTTTT. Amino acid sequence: CASSLGTSGELFF.

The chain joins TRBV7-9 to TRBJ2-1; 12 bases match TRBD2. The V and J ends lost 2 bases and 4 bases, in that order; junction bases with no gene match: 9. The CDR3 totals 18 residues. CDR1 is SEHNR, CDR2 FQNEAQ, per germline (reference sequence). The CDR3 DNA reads TGTGCCAGCAGCTTAACGGCTAGCGGGAGGGTGGGGTACAATGAGCAGTTCTTC. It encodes CASSLTASGRVGYNEQFF.

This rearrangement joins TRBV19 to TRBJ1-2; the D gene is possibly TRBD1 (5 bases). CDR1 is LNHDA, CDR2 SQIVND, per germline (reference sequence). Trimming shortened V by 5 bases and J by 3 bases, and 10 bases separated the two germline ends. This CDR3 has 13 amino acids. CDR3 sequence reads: CASSPRVDYGYTF. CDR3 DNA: TGTGCCAGTAGTCCCAGGGTAGACTATGGCTACACCTTC.

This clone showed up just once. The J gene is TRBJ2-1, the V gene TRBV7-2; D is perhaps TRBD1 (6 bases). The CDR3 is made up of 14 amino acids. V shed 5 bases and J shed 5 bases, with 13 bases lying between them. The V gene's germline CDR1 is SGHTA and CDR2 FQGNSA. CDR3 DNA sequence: TGTGCCAGCAGCCTCGGCCGGGACAACAATGAGCAGTTCTTC. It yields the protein CASSLGRDNNEQFF.